These T cell receptor beta chains were read from a single sample in a study of T cell responses to AZD1222 COVID-19 vaccine. The table came from immunoSEQ multiplex PCR; TCRdb's copy has only in-frame clones and leaves some out. The sample lists 150,000 to 200,000 clones, about 87% seen once, with roughly 6% in the top ten. The sequencing here drew on peripheral blood, taken on day 0 of AZD1222 vaccination. The source is an adult in good health. The CDR3 runs from the conserved cysteine through the conserved F or W. D genes are given only for firm matches. For some rows the clone size is stated as once, few or many, or as a class when expanded; others skip it.

j_call v_call d_call clone_size cdr3_nt cdr3_aa
TRBJ2-5 TRBV18 . . TGTGCCAGCTCACCACGGCGGGAACAAGAGACCCAGTACTTC CASSPRREQETQYF
TRBJ1-2 TRBV3-1/TRBV3-2 . . TGTGCCAGCAGCCAAGAATCCTACCTGGCCGCAGACAACTATGGCTACACCTTC CASSQESYLAADNYGYTF
TRBJ2-7 TRBV27 . . TGTGCCAGCAGGAAGGATAGGATTTTCTCCTACGAGCAGTACTTC CASRKDRIFSYEQYF
TRBJ1-2 TRBV6-5 TRBD1 . TGTGCCACCCTGACAGGGTGGACTGGCTACACCTTC CATLTGWTGYTF
TRBJ1-2 TRBV20-1 . once TGCAGTGCTAGCAGGCACTATGGCTACACCTTC CSASRHYGYTF
TRBJ1-5 TRBV12-5 . . TGTGCTAGTGGTTTGGTCTTAGGGATTCAGCCCCAGCATTTT CASGLVLGIQPQHF
TRBJ2-5 TRBV11-1 . . TGTGCCAGCAGCTACTACGGGACTCTAGAAGGGACCCAGTACTTC CASSYYGTLEGTQYF
TRBJ2-1 TRBV29-1 . . TGCAGCGTTGAACCCCCAAAGGGGTTCTTC CSVEPPKGFF
TRBJ2-7 TRBV19 TRBD1 . TGTGCCAGTAGTCCATTCCCAGGGGGATACGAGCAGTACTTC CASSPFPGGYEQYF
TRBJ1-1 TRBV3-1/TRBV3-2 . . TGTGCCAGCAGCCAAGGAGGGGGTGGGTCCACTGAAGCTTTCTTT CASSQGGGGSTEAFF
TRBJ1-1 TRBV6-5 . . TGTGCCAGCATAATAGGGTTGAACACTGAAGCTTTCTTT CASIIGLNTEAFF